The next 25 T cell receptor beta chains were all read from a single sample in a study of T-cell memory formation after mild COVID-19. MiXCR was run by TCRdb on the 5' RACE reads, yielding one entry per CDR3 protein. Counted here are about half a million distinct CDR3 sequences, roughly 18% occurring once; the ten biggest clones make up 9% to 15%. Sequences were obtained from PBMCs or a T cell subset sorted from them (not recorded which). These receptors were collected from an adult woman who had mild COVID-19 (a few samples of this study predate the infection). Cell type and time point are not known.

This clonotype appeared a few times. The V call is TRBV2, the J call TRBJ2-1, with D unresolved. Trimming cost V 4 bases and J 4 bases, with 8 bases left between them. The CDR3 is made up of 13 amino acids. CDR1 is SNHLY and CDR2 is FYNNEI in the germline V gene. The CDR3 sequence: CASSVHRYNEQFF. DNA of the CDR3: TGTGCCAGCAGTGTGCACAGATACAATGAGCAGTTCTTC.

This chain connects TRBV24-1 to TRBJ2-1; D remains unclear. The germline V gene encodes CDR1 KGHDR and CDR2 SFDVKD. V was shortened by 5 bases and J by 8 bases, with 6 bases between the two germline ends. The CDR3 loop spans 11 amino acids. The CDR3 is CATSVVDEQFF. The CDR3 DNA sequence: TGTGCCACCAGTGTGGTGGATGAGCAGTTCTTC.

This sequence joins TRBV7-2 and TRBJ1-1; 7 bases line up with TRBD1. CDR1 and CDR2 (germline): SGHTA, FQGNSA. The CDR3 is 15 residues long. Losses at the gene ends were 5 bases for V and 2 bases for J; bases not matched to a gene: 8. The CDR3, as DNA: TGTGCCAGCAGCCAGGGACAGTGGATCAACACTGAAGCTTTCTTT. Encoded protein: CASSQGQWINTEAFF.

This clonotype was counted between two and nine times. The rearrangement links TRBV5-1 to TRBJ1-1; 11 bases map to TRBD1. Germline CDR1 is SGHRS and CDR2 is YFSETQ. The CDR3 sequence is 14 residues long. Losses at the gene ends were 3 bases for V and 3 bases for J; bases not matched to a gene: 1. This chain's CDR3 is CASSWGQGDTEAFF. The CDR3 coding sequence is TGCGCCAGCAGCTGGGGACAGGGGGACACTGAAGCTTTCTTT.

V and J are TRBV7-9 and TRBJ2-7, with 8 nucleotides matching TRBD1. The CDR3 has 14 amino acids. The germline V gene has CDR1 SEHNR and CDR2 FQNEAQ (reference sequence). V trimming: 5 bases; J trimming: 5 bases; junction bases outside the gene matches: 8. CDR3 in DNA: TGTGCCAGCAGCCCGGGACAGGCCTTCCACGAGCAGTACTTC. Translating gives CASSPGQAFHEQYF. Filled out from reference TRBV7-9 and TRBJ2-7, the complete variable domain reads DTGVSQNPRHKITKRGQNVTFRCDPISEHNRLYWYRQTLGQGPEFLTYFQNEAQLEKSRLLSDRFSAERPKGSFSTLEIQRTEQGDSAMYLCASSPGQAFHEQYFGPGTRLTVT.

This clonotype was detected only a few times. V is TRBV6-2 or TRBV6-3 and J is TRBJ2-7; 10 positions match TRBD2. Germline assignment: CDR1 MNHEY and CDR2 SVGEGT. The CDR3 is 15 amino acids. Germline trimming cut 0 bases from V and 5 bases from J; bases unmatched to any gene: 4. DNA for the CDR3: TGTGCCAGCAGTTACTCGGCTAGCGGGAGTCACGAGCAGTACTTC. This translates into CASSYSASGSHEQYF.

This clonotype has at least ten counts. The rearrangement joins TRBV7-9 to TRBJ1-1; D is possibly TRBD1 (5 bases). Germline CDR1 and CDR2: SEHNR and FQNEAQ (reference sequence). This CDR3 is built from 13 residues. Deletions cut 4 bases from V and 4 bases from J, with 10 bases between. CDR3 region: CASSSSQGTEAFF. CDR3 in DNA: TGTGCCAGCAGCTCCTCCCAGGGCACTGAAGCTTTCTTT.

The V and J genes are TRBV7-9 and TRBJ2-7; tentatively, D is TRBD2 (6 bases). Per the germline V gene, CDR1 is SEHNR and CDR2 is FQNEAQ (reference sequence). With 1 base removed from V and 3 bases from J, the gap between germline ends came to 16 bases. The CDR3 is 16 residues long. The CDR3 reads CASSLEETSYVYEQYF. In nucleotides, the CDR3 is TGTGCCAGCAGCTTAGAAGAGACTAGTTACGTCTACGAGCAGTACTTC.

This clonotype was observed a few times. The V and J genes are TRBV24-1 and TRBJ2-7, with 8 bases matching TRBD2. Trimming took 0 bases from V and 5 from J; bases not matched to a gene: 5. Germline-derived CDR1 and CDR2 are KGHDR and SFDVKD. This CDR3 comprises 15 residues. CDR3 protein: CATSDLSGGRNEQYF. CDR3 in DNA: TGTGCCACCAGTGATTTGTCGGGAGGGCGTAACGAGCAGTACTTC.

The CDR3 region has the DNA TGTGCCAGCAGCCTGGACATATTTCAAGAGACCCAGTACTTC. Amino acids: CASSLDIFQETQYF. The chain uses TRBV5-5 and TRBJ2-5; the D gene is possibly TRBD1 (5 bases). Germline V gene lookup returns CDR1 SGHKS and CDR2 YYEKEE (reference sequence). Trimming removed 4 bases from V and 2 bases from J, with 12 bases in between. The CDR3 runs to 14 residues.

In this sample, this clonotype turned up a few times. The genes are TRBV7-8 and TRBJ2-1, with a tentative D call TRBD2 (5 bases). Deletions cut 3 bases from V and 0 bases from J, with 15 bases between. The CDR3 is 17 amino acids. The germline V gene has CDR1 SGHVS and CDR2 FQNEAQ. The CDR3 DNA sequence: TGTGCCAGCAGCTTGAGGGTGAGCGGAAGCTCCTACAATGAGCAGTTCTTC. Protein: CASSLRVSGSSYNEQFF.

V gene TRBV5-1 combines with J gene TRBJ1-1; no clear D. The CDR3 is 14 amino acids. Germline V gene data show CDR1 as SGHRS and CDR2 as YFSETQ. V was clipped by 1 base and J by 0 bases, with 7 bases between them. The chain's CDR3 is CASSLLPMNTEAFF. CDR3 bases: TGCGCCAGCAGCTTGCTGCCCATGAACACTGAAGCTTTCTTT.

This chain links TRBV5-5 with TRBJ2-3; 16 bases line up with TRBD2. CDR1 SGHKS and CDR2 YYEKEE come from the germline V gene (reference sequence). CDR3 length: 18 residues. Trimming cost V 4 bases and J 6 bases; bases outside gene matches: 11. The CDR3 sequence: CASSLPGLAGGPSDTQYF. The CDR3 DNA is TGTGCCAGCAGCCTACCGGGACTAGCGGGAGGGCCCTCGGATACGCAGTATTTT. Combining the CDR3 with reference TRBV5-5 and TRBJ2-3 gives the whole variable domain DAGVTQSPTHLIKTRGQQVTLRCSPISGHKSVSWYQQVLGQGPQFIFQYYEKEERGRGNFPDRFSARQFPNYSSELNVNALLLGDSALYLCASSLPGLAGGPSDTQYFGPGTRLTVL.

The V gene is TRBV5-6, the J gene TRBJ2-7, with 8 bases fitting TRBD1. The length of the CDR3 is 15 residues. V was pared by 4 bases and J by 9 bases, with 15 bases of the junction left unmatched. Germline V gene sequence: CDR1 SGHDT, CDR2 YYEEEE. The chain's CDR3 is CASSNQDRVTVGQYF. CDR3 coding DNA: TGTGCCAGCAGCAACCAGGACAGGGTAACTGTCGGGCAGTACTTC.

This clonotype was counted between two and nine times. The rearrangement uses TRBV6-5 and TRBJ1-1, with D possibly being TRBD1 (6 bases). There are 14 residues in the CDR3. Germline values: CDR1 MNHEY, CDR2 SVGAGI. V lost 5 bases, J lost 0 bases, and 10 bases lay in between. The CDR3 loop is CASSRGAMNTEAFF. The CDR3 DNA is TGTGCCAGCAGTCGGGGGGCGATGAACACTGAAGCTTTCTTT.

This clonotype was found a few times. V is TRBV20-1 and J is TRBJ2-1; TRBD2 matches at 9 bases. This CDR3 comprises 16 residues. From germline, CDR1 is DFQATT and CDR2 SNEGSKA (reference sequence). Unmatched junction bases numbered 15, after V lost 6 bases and J lost 6 bases. The CDR3, as DNA: TGCAGTGCGATAACCTTTCTAGCGGGAAGCCCCAATGAGCAGTTCTTC. This encodes CSAITFLAGSPNEQFF.

This clonotype was detected a few times. The chain employs TRBV20-1 and TRBJ2-7; D might be TRBD1 (6 bases). The germline V gene has CDR1 DFQATT and CDR2 SNEGSKA (reference sequence). Trimming removed 6 bases at V and 2 bases at J, with 14 bases between. This CDR3 region has 13 residues. CDR3 DNA: TGCAGTGCCCCACCAGGGGATCCCTACGAGCAGTACTTC. It is translated as CSAPPGDPYEQYF.

This clonotype was seen a few times. The chain has TRBV11-2 and TRBJ1-2; possible D gene TRBD1, 5 bases. The V and J ends lost 4 bases and 0 bases respectively, with 15 bases between them. CDR3 length equals 16 residues. The V gene's germline CDR1 is SGHAT and CDR2 FQNNGV. The CDR3 protein is CASSSPRGQANYGYTF. The CDR3 coding sequence is TGTGCCAGCAGCTCGCCTCGGGGCCAAGCTAACTATGGCTACACCTTC.

This clonotype was recorded at least ten times. This sequence joins TRBV12-3 or TRBV12-4 and TRBJ2-2, with no clear D. CDR3 length equals 10 residues. V was shortened by 6 bases and J by 8 bases, with 4 bases between the two germline ends. The CDR3 sequence is CASSLGELFF. DNA for the CDR3: TGTGCCAGCAGCCTAGGGGAGCTGTTTTTT.

V usage is TRBV5-6 and J usage is TRBJ1-1; D is unresolved. The V end was cut by 4 bases, the J end by 11 bases, with 21 bases between. The CDR3 covers 14 residues. Germline CDR1 and CDR2: SGHDT and YYEEEE. The CDR3 DNA reads as TGTGCCAGCAGCCCCTTGGACCGACCTCTTCTCGCTTTCTTT. This codes for CASSPLDRPLLAFF.

This clonotype has just a few counts. The V call is TRBV12-3 or TRBV12-4, the J call TRBJ2-7; perhaps TRBD2 as D (5 bases). V dropped 6 bases and J dropped 2 bases, with 14 bases sitting between them. The CDR3 is made up of 14 amino acids. CDR3 sequence: CASSYGLTTYEQYF. In DNA form, the CDR3 reads TGTGCCAGCAGCTATGGACTCACGACCTACGAGCAGTACTTC.

This chain connects TRBV25-1 to TRBJ2-5; TRBD2 matches at 9 bases. V was pared by 3 bases and J by 4 bases, with 3 bases of the junction left unmatched. Germline-derived CDR1 and CDR2 are MGHDK and SYGVNS. The CDR3 spans 14 residues. CDR3 sequence (DNA): TGTGCCAGCAGTGAGGCTAGCGGGGTAGAGACCCAGTACTTC. Translated, it gives CASSEASGVETQYF.

This chain joins TRBV12-3 or TRBV12-4 and TRBJ2-3; 11 bases are shared with TRBD2. The CDR3 sequence is 17 residues long. V was pared by 7 bases and J by 2 bases, with 11 bases of the junction left unmatched. The CDR3 here is CASNPLAGAKFTDTQYF. The CDR3 DNA sequence: TGTGCCAGCAACCCACTAGCGGGAGCTAAATTCACAGATACGCAGTATTTT.

The V call is TRBV18, the J call TRBJ2-1; D uncertain. V lost 3 bases and J 7 bases, leaving 10 bases between the germline ends. Germline CDR1 KGHSH, CDR2 LQKENI. The CDR3 extends over 13 amino acids. CDR3 region: CASSPAPENEQFF. The CDR3 DNA follows: TGTGCCAGCTCACCGGCTCCCGAGAATGAGCAGTTCTTC.

CDR3 nucleotides: TGTGCCAGCAGCAAACCGATGAACACTGAAGCTTTCTTT. It codes for CASSKPMNTEAFF. V and J are TRBV7-9 and TRBJ1-1; no firm D call. This CDR3 is built from 13 residues. Trimming stripped 5 bases from V and 0 bases from J, with 7 bases between. Germline-derived CDR1 and CDR2 are SEHNR and FQNEAQ (reference sequence). Full variable domain (remainder filled in from reference TRBV7-9 and TRBJ1-1): DTGVSQNPRHKITKRGQNVTFRCDPISEHNRLYWYRQTLGQGPEFLTYFQNEAQLEKSRLLSDRFSAERPKGSFSTLEIQRTEQGDSAMYLCASSKPMNTEAFFGQGTRLTVV.